The clone carrying this TCR beta chain appeared many times. What it binds is not known. This sample is drawn from a study of T-cell reconstitution after alpha-beta-depleted transplantation in children. Study-wide results and limits: Newly produced T cells mostly provided counts and TCRbeta diversity after one year, as hyperexpanded clones declined. As was reported, about two months after transplant, alpha-beta T cells came from several hundred expanded graft clones. The high TCRbeta diversity at day 60 in some patients came from surviving recipient T cells and thymic progenitors.

CDR1 and CDR2 (germline): MNHEY, SVGAGI. Deletions cut 4 bases from V and 7 bases from J, with 3 bases between. The CDR3 has 10 amino acids. Molecular barcoding with unique molecular identifiers was used for the TCRbeta library. Each CDR3 protein is one row after TCRdb ran MiXCR on the PCR reads. The data hold over 100,000 distinct CDR3 sequences, with about 7.5% observed a single time. V and J are TRBV6-5 and TRBJ2-3, with D hard to call. The TCR originated in a boy aged 2 to 10 with acute lymphoblastic leukemia, due to receive a stem cell transplant. This specimen consisted of PBMCs, obtained before TCRalphabeta/CD19-depleted stem cell transplant. The CDR3 sequence: CASSSNTQYF. The CDR3 DNA reads TGTGCCAGCAGTTCGAATACGCAGTATTTT.